This is a list of T cell receptor beta chains from one sample in a study of T cells in Graves' hyperthyroidism and ophthalmopathy. One entry per CDR3 protein, called by TCRdb with MiXCR from the multiplex PCR reads. Among 300,000 to 500,000 distinct CDR3 sequences listed, over 11% were seen once. Sequenced material: blood. All receptors derive from a man aged 50 to 60 with Graves' ophthalmopathy. The CDR3 runs from the conserved cysteine through the conserved F or W. Each record gives: J gene, V gene, clone size, D gene, CDR3 DNA, CDR3 protein. A D gene is named only where the DNA matches it firmly. Rows give clone size only sometimes, using once, few, many, or a class for an expanded clone.

TRBJ1-5,TRBV20-1,NA,TRBD1,TGCAGTGCGAGGGAGGACAGGGGGTATCAGCCCCAGCATTTT,CSAREDRGYQPQHF
TRBJ2-7,TRBV5-1,NA,TRBD2,TGCGCCAGCAGCATAACTAGCGGGAGGGCTGGGGAGCAGTACTTC,CASSITSGRAGEQYF
TRBJ2-7,TRBV14,NA,TRBD2,TGTGCCAGCAGCCAACCGGGACTAGCTTCTTACGAGCAGTACTTC,CASSQPGLASYEQYF
TRBJ1-2,TRBV29-1,few,NA,TGCAGCGTTGATCATTCCTCCTATGGCTACACCTTC,CSVDHSSYGYTF
TRBJ2-7,TRBV7-2,NA,TRBD2,TGTGCCAGCAGCCCCCGACTAGCGAACTACGAGCAGTACTTC,CASSPRLANYEQYF
TRBJ2-1,TRBV13,many,NA,TGTGCCAGCAGCTTTACAGGGTCCCACAATGAGCAGTTCTTC,CASSFTGSHNEQFF
TRBJ2-7,TRBV3-1,NA,TRBD2,TGTGCCAGCAGCCAAGATCTGGCAGGGAGGGCCTACGAGCAGTACTTC,CASSQDLAGRAYEQYF
TRBJ1-1,TRBV7-9,NA,NA,TGTGCCAGCAGCCACGACAGGCCGAACACTGAAGCTTTCTTT,CASSHDRPNTEAFF
TRBJ2-7,TRBV6-2/TRBV6-3,NA,TRBD2,TGTGCCAGCACCGGGCTAGCGGGGCTCTACGAGCAGTACTTC,CASTGLAGLYEQYF
TRBJ1-1,TRBV30,few,TRBD1,TGTGCCTGGAGTCCTGGACAGGGGCGTGCTTTCTTT,CAWSPGQGRAFF
TRBJ2-1,TRBV20-1,many,TRBD2,TGCAGTGCTAGGAGAGCGGGAGGGGGACGGGATGAGCAGTTCTTC,CSARRAGGGRDEQFF
TRBJ2-1,TRBV6-1,NA,NA,TGTGCCAGCAGTGAAACTAGAAGGGAATACAATGAGCAGTTCTTC,CASSETRREYNEQFF
TRBJ1-6,TRBV30,many,NA,TGTGCCCGGAAGACAAAAGGATGGGATTCACCCCTCCACTTT,CARKTKGWDSPLHF
TRBJ1-6,TRBV30,few,TRBD1,TGTGCCTGGGAAGGACAGGGACGGGTCTATAATTCACCCCTCCACTTT,CAWEGQGRVYNSPLHF
TRBJ1-1,TRBV20-1,many,NA,TGCAGTGCTAGTTCGGGGAGCACTGAAGCTTTCTTT,CSASSGSTEAFF
TRBJ1-2,TRBV6-5,few,TRBD1,TGTGCCAGCAGTTACCGGGACAGGGGGTATAACTATGGCTACACCTTC,CASSYRDRGYNYGYTF
TRBJ2-7,TRBV20-1,NA,NA,TGCAGTGCTATTGAGGACACACCCGAGCAGTACTTC,CSAIEDTPEQYF